Each of the 30 T cell receptor beta chains below was sequenced from the same sample in a study of blood T cell repertoires in COVID-19 (dated by TCRdb to between 2020 and 2021). Library preparation used the immunoSEQ multiplex PCR assay. In its TCRdb copy, this immuneACCESS table keeps in-frame sequences only and misses some clones. Where compared with another copy, unresolved V genes explain less than half of these, and the others have no known cause. The sample includes 180,000 or so clones, with about 85% observed a single time. In total, the top ten clones hold 9.8% of the sample. The sample consisted of peripheral blood. The source is an elderly woman with acute or convalescent COVID-19.

The chain carries TRBV5-1 and TRBJ2-3; possibly TRBD2 for D (6 bases). This CDR3 has 13 amino acids. CDR1 and CDR2 from the germline V gene are SGHRS and YFSETQ. Between the trimmed V and J ends, which lost 5 bases and 5 bases, there was a span of 12 bases. CDR3 amino acids: CASRRGGGDTQYF. CDR3 sequence (DNA): TGCGCCAGCAGACGGGGAGGAGGAGATACGCAGTATTTT.

The V gene is TRBV5-1, the J gene TRBJ2-3; no definite D call. CDR1 SGHRS and CDR2 YFSETQ come from the germline V gene. Trimming shortened V by 0 bases and J by 2 bases, and 16 bases separated the two germline ends. The length of the CDR3 is 17 residues. CDR3 loop: CASSLVPAGGPTDTQYF. In DNA, the CDR3 is TGCGCCAGCAGCTTGGTGCCCGCTGGCGGTCCCACAGATACGCAGTATTTT.

The rearrangement uses TRBV25-1 and TRBJ2-7; TRBD1 matches at 8 bases. V was pared by 1 base and J by 2 bases, with 4 bases of the junction left unmatched. The CDR3 spans 15 residues. Germline V CDR1 and CDR2: MGHDK, SYGVNS. CDR3 nucleotides: TGTGCCAGCAGTGAATCCTACAGGGGGACCTACGAGCAGTACTTC. It specifies CASSESYRGTYEQYF.

The gene calls are TRBV2 and TRBJ2-5, with TRBD2 matching over 14 bases. This CDR3 has 17 residues. Germline V gene data show CDR1 as SNHLY and CDR2 as FYNNEI. V shed 6 bases, J shed 2 bases, and the junction held 8 bases outside the gene matches. The CDR3 DNA reads TGTGCCAGCAGAGCTACCGGGACTAGCGGGGGACAAGAGACCCAGTACTTC. As protein: CASRATGTSGGQETQYF.

This chain uses TRBV6-5 with TRBJ2-7; 13 bases agree with TRBD2. The CDR3 covers 13 residues. Germline V gene sequence: CDR1 MNHEY, CDR2 SVGAGI. J lost 4 bases, V lost 10 bases, and 4 bases had no gene match. The CDR3 nucleotides read TGTGCCATCCGGGGACTAGCGGGATACGAGCAGTACTTC. Amino acids: CAIRGLAGYEQYF.

This chain uses TRBV3-1 (or the pseudogene TRBV3-2) with TRBJ2-2, with 10 positions matching TRBD2. Germline loops: CDR1 LGHDT, CDR2 YNNKEL (reference sequence). There are 15 residues in the CDR3. Losses at the gene ends were 4 bases for V and 7 bases for J; bases not matched to a gene: 6. The CDR3 region has the DNA TGTGCCAGCAGCCCTCCTCGACTAGCGGGCGGGGAGCTGTTTTTT. Protein sequence: CASSPPRLAGGELFF.

The count of this clone is one. The chain couples TRBV6-5 to TRBJ1-5; 7 bases align to TRBD1. CDR3 length: 13 amino acids. With V trimmed by 8 bases and J by 9 bases, 10 bases remained unmatched. CDR1 is MNHEY and CDR2 is SVGAGI in the germline V gene. The CDR3, as DNA: TGTGCCAGCCGGGACAGCTCCTCAAGGCCCCAGCATTTT. Encoded protein: CASRDSSSRPQHF.

The chain has TRBV7-9 and TRBJ1-1, with 9 positions matching TRBD1. CDR3 length: 18 residues. V lost 5 bases to trimming and J lost 1 base; unmatched junction nucleotides: 14. Germline V CDR1 and CDR2: SEHNR, FQNEAQ (reference sequence). The CDR3 protein is CASSLPTTGTGWNTEAFF. DNA of the CDR3: TGTGCCAGCAGCCTCCCTACCACCGGGACAGGGTGGAACACTGAAGCTTTCTTT.

The count of this clone is one. V and J are TRBV27 and TRBJ1-5; D remains unclear. The ends were cut back, 3 bases at V and 7 bases at J, with 10 bases in the middle. The CDR3 length is 13 residues. Germline values: CDR1 MNHEY, CDR2 SMNVEV (reference sequence). The CDR3 loop reads CASSFRGFQPQHF. In DNA, the CDR3 is TGTGCCAGCAGTTTTAGAGGCTTCCAGCCCCAGCATTTT.

This chain joins TRBV19 and TRBJ2-7; 8 nucleotides match TRBD2. The CDR3 length is 14 residues. After removal of 6 bases from V and 2 bases from J, the junction contained 6 bases not matched to a gene. Germline V lookup: CDR1 LNHDA, CDR2 SQIVND (reference sequence). CDR3 loop: CASSLGRAPYEQYF. The CDR3 bases are TGTGCCAGTAGCCTCGGGAGGGCCCCCTACGAGCAGTACTTC.

Remarks on this clone: Other nucleotide sequences from this sample produce the same CDR3. J is TRBJ2-7 and V is TRBV20-1; TRBD1 is a possible D gene (5 bases). V gave up 6 bases and J gave up 4 bases, with 10 bases separating them. From germline, CDR1 is DFQATT and CDR2 SNEGSKA (reference sequence). The CDR3 covers 11 residues. CDR3 protein: CSARREYEQYF. As DNA, the CDR3 is TGCAGTGCGCGCAGGGAATACGAGCAGTACTTC.

This clone was detected once. The chain recombines TRBV27 with TRBJ2-2, with D unresolved. Germline CDR1 reads MNHEY; CDR2 reads SMNVEV (reference sequence). V lost 7 bases, J lost 0 bases, and 6 bases lay in between. The CDR3 has 13 residues. This CDR3 reads CASKSANTGELFF. DNA for the CDR3: TGTGCCAGCAAAAGCGCGAACACCGGGGAGCTGTTTTTT.

V is TRBV21-1 and J is TRBJ2-5; the table gives TRBD1 as D, unverified against the DNA. TRBV21-1 is designated a pseudogene. There are 16 residues in the CDR3. DNA for the CDR3: TGTGCCAGCAGCAACCCCGGGACAGGGGTTGGCGAGACCCAGTACTTC. Translated: CASSNPGTGVGETQYF.

This chain uses TRBV19 with TRBJ1-2, with 7 bases lining up with TRBD1. In germline, CDR1 is LNHDA, CDR2 SQIVND (reference sequence). V lost 5 bases and J lost 5; bases outside the gene matches: 8. The CDR3 totals 14 residues. In DNA, the CDR3 is TGTGCCAGTAGTCGCGACAGGGAGGAATATGGCTACACCTTC. Its protein is CASSRDREEYGYTF.

The V gene is TRBV29-1, the J gene TRBJ2-7; 11 bases fit TRBD2. J was trimmed by 0 bases and V by 6 bases; bases with no gene match: 4. The CDR3 contains 14 residues. In germline, CDR1 is SQVTM, CDR2 ANQGSEA. CDR3 DNA: TGCAGCGTGGATACTAGCGGGAGCTCCTACGAGCAGTACTTC. It translates to CSVDTSGSSYEQYF.

The chain recombines TRBV3-1 (or the pseudogene TRBV3-2) with TRBJ1-1; 11 bases are shared with TRBD1. The junction had 0 bases not matched to a gene; V was cut back by 4 bases and J by 5 bases. The length of the CDR3 is 13 residues. CDR1 LGHDT and CDR2 YNNKEL come from the germline V gene (reference sequence). The CDR3 spells CASSRDRGTEAFF. Written as DNA, the CDR3 is TGTGCCAGCAGCCGGGACAGGGGGACTGAAGCTTTCTTT.

V and J are TRBV30 and TRBJ2-7, with 7 bases aligning to TRBD1. This CDR3 region has 14 residues. V was clipped by 0 bases and J by 0 bases; unmatched bases: 2. In germline, CDR1 is GTSNPN, CDR2 SVGIG (reference sequence). The CDR3, as DNA: TGTGCCTGGAGTGTACAGGGGACCTCCTACGAGCAGTACTTC. Protein product: CAWSVQGTSYEQYF.

V is TRBV13 and J is TRBJ2-2; D perhaps matches TRBD1 (6 bases). Trimming took off 3 bases at V and 6 bases at J, with 17 bases between the two ends. The CDR3 consists of 16 residues. Germline assignment: CDR1 PRHDT and CDR2 FYEKMQ (reference sequence). Written as DNA, the CDR3 is TGTGCCAGCAGCTTCTCCCTAGGGGGTCACGCCGGGGAGCTGTTTTTT. Translation gives CASSFSLGGHAGELFF.

This clone appeared a few times. Written as DNA, the CDR3 is TGTGCCAGCAGCACCGGGACAGGGGCCACTGAAGCTTTCTTT. As protein: CASSTGTGATEAFF. The chain has TRBV7-3 and TRBJ1-1, with 10 nucleotides matching TRBD1. From germline, CDR1 is SGHTA and CDR2 FQGTGA. CDR3 size: 14 residues. J lost 4 bases, V lost 5 bases, and 4 bases had no gene match.

V gene TRBV3-1 (or the pseudogene TRBV3-2) combines with J gene TRBJ2-2; tentatively, D is TRBD2 (6 bases). CDR1 is LGHDT, CDR2 YNNKEL, per germline (reference sequence). The CDR3 loop spans 16 amino acids. Trimming removed 4 bases at V and 4 bases at J, with 16 bases between. This CDR3 reads CASSRRDSLGTGELFF. CDR3 coding DNA: TGTGCCAGCAGCCGCCGGGACTCACTCGGCACCGGGGAGCTGTTTTTT.

The gene calls are TRBV9 and TRBJ1-6; no clear D gene. V was shortened by 4 bases and J by 8 bases, with 19 bases between the two germline ends. The CDR3 totals 16 residues. CDR1 and CDR2 (germline): SGDLS, YYNGEE. CDR3 nucleotides: TGTGCCAGCAGCCCTTTCTTTTCCGTCGCGGATTCACCCCTCCACTTT. The encoded protein is CASSPFFSVADSPLHF.

The V gene is TRBV7-9, the J gene TRBJ2-7; D may be TRBD2 (6 bases). The CDR3 contains 11 residues. V was pared by 7 bases and J by 7 bases, with 11 bases between. Germline V gives CDR1 SEHNR, CDR2 FQNEAQ (reference sequence). CDR3 residues: CASMSGREQYF. The CDR3 coding sequence is TGTGCCAGCATGAGCGGGCGGGAGCAGTACTTC.

The CDR3 sequence is CASSMGLDDNEQFF. In DNA, the CDR3 is TGTGCCAGTAGTATGGGGCTGGACGACAATGAGCAGTTCTTC. V is TRBV19 and J is TRBJ2-1; tentative D call: TRBD1 (5 bases). The CDR3 totals 14 residues. The ends were cut back, 3 bases at V and 5 bases at J, with 11 bases in the middle. CDR1 LNHDA and CDR2 SQIVND come from the germline V gene (reference sequence).

This chain connects TRBV3-1 (or the pseudogene TRBV3-2) to TRBJ2-7; D gene ambiguous. Between the trimmed V and J ends, which lost 5 bases and 3 bases, there was a span of 11 bases. This CDR3 region has 13 residues. Germline V gene lookup returns CDR1 LGHDT and CDR2 YNNKEL (reference sequence). CDR3 region: CASSAAEFYEQYF. The CDR3 DNA sequence: TGTGCCAGCAGCGCCGCGGAATTCTACGAGCAGTACTTC.

This clone was recorded a few times. The CDR3 DNA sequence: TGTGCCAGCCGGCGGGGGGAGCAGTATTTT. It specifies CASRRGEQYF. The chain employs TRBV21-1 and TRBJ2-3; TRBD2 is the table's D call and was not checked against the DNA. TRBV21-1 represents a pseudogene. The CDR3 consists of 10 residues.

The chain carries TRBV4-1 and TRBJ2-7, with D perhaps TRBD2 (7 bases). Germline values: CDR1 MGHRA, CDR2 YSYEKL. CDR3 length: 17 residues. Deletions cut 0 bases from V and 2 bases from J, with 17 bases between. The CDR3 sequence is CASSQDKNGGTTYEQYF. In nucleotides, the CDR3 is TGCGCCAGCAGCCAAGATAAAAACGGGGGGACAACCTACGAGCAGTACTTC.

The count of this clone is one. This rearrangement joins TRBV10-2 to TRBJ2-2; maybe TRBD2 (5 bases). The V and J ends lost 10 bases and 5 bases respectively, with 17 bases between them. CDR3 size: 14 residues. Germline CDR1 is WSHSY and CDR2 is SAAADI. Here the CDR3 DNA reads TGCGCCACCAGGATTGGGGAGACGACCGGGGAGCTGTTTTTT. Protein: CATRIGETTGELFF.

There are a few counts of this clone. Here the CDR3 reads CASSTDRTQSLNTEAFF. CDR3 in DNA: TGTGCCAGTAGTACCGACAGGACTCAATCCTTGAACACTGAAGCTTTCTTT. The V and J genes are TRBV19 and TRBJ1-1, with D maybe TRBD1 (6 bases). V was shortened by 4 bases and J by 0 bases, with 18 bases between the two germline ends. The CDR3 loop spans 17 amino acids. The germline CDR1 and CDR2 sequences are LNHDA and SQIVND (reference sequence).

The chain combines TRBV6-2 or TRBV6-3 with TRBJ1-3; the D is unclear. V lost 2 bases and J lost 4, with 15 bases in between. Germline lookup yields CDR1 MNHEY and CDR2 SVGEGT. The CDR3 has 16 amino acids. CDR3 coding DNA: TGTGCCAGCAGTTACCGTCGGTCGGGTTCAGGAAACACCATATATTTT. Its protein is CASSYRRSGSGNTIYF.

The rearrangement joins TRBV7-7 to TRBJ2-1; 7 nucleotides line up with TRBD2. The CDR3 spans 15 residues. Trimming cost V 5 bases and J 1 base; bases outside gene matches: 5. Per the germline V gene, CDR1 is SSHAT and CDR2 is FNYEAQ (reference sequence). In DNA form, the CDR3 reads TGTGCCAGCAGCCCTTCTAGCGGTTCCTACAATGAGCAGTTCTTC. Translation: CASSPSSGSYNEQFF.